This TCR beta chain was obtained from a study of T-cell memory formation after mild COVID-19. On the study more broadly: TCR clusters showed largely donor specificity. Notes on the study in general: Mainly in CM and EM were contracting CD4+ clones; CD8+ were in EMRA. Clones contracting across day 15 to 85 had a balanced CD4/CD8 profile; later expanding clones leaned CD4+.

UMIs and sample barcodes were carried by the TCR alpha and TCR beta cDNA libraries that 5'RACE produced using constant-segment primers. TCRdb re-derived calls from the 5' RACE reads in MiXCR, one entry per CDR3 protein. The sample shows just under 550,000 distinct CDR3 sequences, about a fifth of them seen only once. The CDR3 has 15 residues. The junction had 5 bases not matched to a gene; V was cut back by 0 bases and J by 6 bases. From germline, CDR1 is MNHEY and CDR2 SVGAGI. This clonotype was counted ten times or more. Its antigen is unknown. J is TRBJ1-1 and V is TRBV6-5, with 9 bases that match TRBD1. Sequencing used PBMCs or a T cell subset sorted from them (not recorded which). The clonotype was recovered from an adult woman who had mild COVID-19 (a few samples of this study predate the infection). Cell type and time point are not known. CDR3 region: CASSYSRQGGAEAFF. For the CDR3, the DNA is TGTGCCAGCAGTTACTCGCGACAGGGGGGCGCTGAAGCTTTCTTT.